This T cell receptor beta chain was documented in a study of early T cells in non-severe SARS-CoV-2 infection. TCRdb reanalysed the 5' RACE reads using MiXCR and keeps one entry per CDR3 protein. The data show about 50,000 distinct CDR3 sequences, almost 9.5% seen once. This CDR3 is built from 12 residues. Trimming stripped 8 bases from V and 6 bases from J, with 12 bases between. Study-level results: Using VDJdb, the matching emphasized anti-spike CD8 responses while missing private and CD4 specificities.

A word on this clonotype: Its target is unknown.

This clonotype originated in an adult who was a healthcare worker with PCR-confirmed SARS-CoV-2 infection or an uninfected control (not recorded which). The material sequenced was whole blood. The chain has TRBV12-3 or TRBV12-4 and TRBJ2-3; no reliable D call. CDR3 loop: CASGPLTDTQYF. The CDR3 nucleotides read TGTGCCAGCGGGCCGCTCACGGATACGCAGTATTTT.